Each of the 26 T cell receptor beta chains below was sequenced from the same sample in a study of cytomegalovirus exposure and HLA in healthy donors. It was with 60 Vbeta and 13 Jbeta primers that the PCR ran. Only in-frame clones appear in the TCRdb table, and some are missing; sequencing was by immunoSEQ multiplex PCR. The data show under 200,000 clones, approximately 82% seen once. The material sequenced was PBMCs. These receptors originate from a male donor in good health and CMV-seronegative.

This clone has a handful of counts. This rearrangement joins TRBV27 to TRBJ2-3, with D unresolved. This CDR3 is built from 16 residues. CDR1 MNHEY and CDR2 SMNVEV come from the germline V gene (reference sequence). V lost 7 bases and J 2 bases, leaving 19 bases between the germline ends. CDR3 sequence: CASIRSVRKFTDTQYF. CDR3 nucleotide sequence: TGTGCCAGCATTCGAAGTGTCAGGAAGTTCACAGATACGCAGTATTTT.

V is TRBV7-3 and J is TRBJ2-2; 8 bases fit TRBD2. Germline lookup yields CDR1 SGHTA and CDR2 FQGTGA. Trimming took 5 bases from V and 6 from J; bases not matched to a gene: 5. The CDR3 length is 14 residues. The CDR3 here is CASSAPGGAGELFF. The CDR3 bases are TGTGCCAGCAGCGCCCCCGGGGGGGCCGGGGAGCTGTTTTTT.

This rearrangement joins TRBV10-3 to TRBJ2-1; TRBD1 might be the D (5 bases). The CDR3 runs to 11 residues. The V end was cut by 8 bases, the J end by 6 bases, with 8 bases between. The germline gives CDR1 ENHRY, CDR2 SYGVKD. The CDR3 DNA sequence: TGTGCCATCGCAGGGTTCAATGAGCAGTTCTTC. This translates into CAIAGFNEQFF.

This clone was detected a few times. V and J are TRBV5-1 and TRBJ1-3; TRBD1 agrees at 7 bases. After removal of 3 bases from V and 0 bases from J, the junction contained 3 bases not matched to a gene. Germline CDR1 reads SGHRS; CDR2 reads YFSETQ. This CDR3 is 15 amino acids long. CDR3: CASSSGQTSGNTIYF. In DNA, the CDR3 is TGCGCCAGCAGCTCGGGACAGACCTCTGGAAACACCATATATTTT.

The V call is TRBV7-7, the J call TRBJ2-1; the match to TRBD2 covers 13 bases. V trimming: 1 base; J trimming: 9 bases; junction bases outside the gene matches: 12. CDR1 is SSHAT, CDR2 FNYEAQ, per germline (reference sequence). This CDR3 comprises 18 residues. CDR3 in amino acids: CASSLETTSGRAKGEQFF. CDR3 DNA: TGTGCCAGCAGCTTAGAAACTACTAGCGGGAGGGCCAAGGGTGAGCAGTTCTTC.

The chain couples TRBV9 to TRBJ1-5; D might be TRBD1 (5 bases). The CDR3 runs to 15 residues. V lost 3 bases to trimming and J lost 2 bases, with 12 bases between them. Per the germline V gene, CDR1 is SGDLS and CDR2 is YYNGEE. The CDR3 DNA sequence: TGTGCCAGCAGCGCGCACCAGGGTGGCAATCAGCCCCAGCATTTT. Its protein product is CASSAHQGGNQPQHF. The full variable domain, its missing parts supplied by reference TRBV9 and TRBJ1-5, is DSGVTQTPKHLITATGQRVTLRCSPRSGDLSVYWYQQSLDQGLQFLIQYYNGEERAKGNILERFSAQQFPDLHSELNLSSLELGDSALYFCASSAHQGGNQPQHFGDGTRLSIL.

About this clone itself: The identical CDR3 is also encoded by other nucleotide sequences in the sample. The chain employs TRBV7-2 and TRBJ1-5; the D is unclear. Germline CDR1 is SGHTA and CDR2 is FQGNSA. The CDR3 contains 13 residues. V was trimmed by 3 bases and J by 2 bases, leaving 5 bases between them. CDR3 nucleotides: TGTGCCAGCAGCTTGCAGGGCAATCAGCCCCAGCATTTT. This sequence encodes CASSLQGNQPQHF.

The genes are TRBV5-1 and TRBJ2-5; TRBD1 is a possible D gene (6 bases). Trimming stripped 2 bases from V and 4 bases from J, with 12 bases between. CDR1 and CDR2 from the germline V gene are SGHRS and YFSETQ. The CDR3 is 14 residues long. The DNA of the CDR3 is TGCGCCAGCAGCTTCCGGACAGACCGAGAGACCCAGTACTTC. The encoded protein is CASSFRTDRETQYF. The variable domain in full, completed from reference TRBV5-1 and TRBJ2-5, reads KAGVTQTPRYLIKTRGQQVTLSCSPISGHRSVSWYQQTPGQGLQFLFEYFSETQRNKGNFPGRFSGRQFSNSRSEMNVSTLELGDSALYLCASSFRTDRETQYFGPGTRLLVL.

This clone has only a few counts. This sequence joins TRBV7-8 and TRBJ2-7; D call uncertain. In germline, CDR1 is SGHVS, CDR2 FQNEAQ. V lost 6 bases and J 2 bases, leaving 11 bases between the germline ends. This CDR3 region has 13 residues. The CDR3 sequence is CASSRDTAYEQYF. DNA for the CDR3: TGTGCCAGCAGTCGTGACACAGCCTACGAGCAGTACTTC. The full variable domain, with the rest looked up from reference TRBV7-8 and TRBJ2-7, is GAGVSQSPRYKVAKRGQDVALRCDPISGHVSLFWYQQALGQGPEFLTYFQNEAQLDKSGLPSDRFFAERPEGSVSTLKIQRTQQEDSAVYLCASSRDTAYEQYFGPGTRLTVT.

The V and J genes are TRBV27 and TRBJ1-1; D unresolved. Germline assignment: CDR1 MNHEY and CDR2 SMNVEV (reference sequence). The ends were cut back, 2 bases at V and 8 bases at J, with 9 bases in the middle. This CDR3 has 12 amino acids. The CDR3 DNA reads TGTGCCAGCAGTTTAAGCGGGGAAGAAGCTTTCTTT. The encoded protein is CASSLSGEEAFF.

V and J are TRBV6-1 and TRBJ2-7; tentatively, D is TRBD1 (6 bases). The germline CDR1 and CDR2 sequences are MNHNS and SASEGT. V gave up 4 bases and J gave up 3 bases, with 13 bases separating them. The CDR3 contains 14 residues. CDR3 amino acids: CASSAQGDGYEQYF. For the CDR3, the DNA is TGTGCCAGCAGTGCACAGGGTGACGGCTACGAGCAGTACTTC.

This sequence joins TRBV2 and TRBJ1-2, with D maybe TRBD1 (5 bases). V was pared by 6 bases and J by 4 bases, with 9 bases between. Germline CDR1 and CDR2: SNHLY and FYNNEI. The CDR3 covers 12 residues. The CDR3 bases are TGTGCCAGCAGCCGGGACTTCTATGGCTACACCTTC. This sequence encodes CASSRDFYGYTF.

There are a few counts of this clone. The rearrangement joins TRBV7-3 to TRBJ2-1, with D perhaps TRBD2 (5 bases). This CDR3 has 12 residues. CDR1 is SGHTA and CDR2 is FQGTGA in the germline V gene. Trimming stripped 5 bases from V and 10 bases from J, with 12 bases between. The CDR3 is CASSVGRGEQFF. CDR3 bases: TGTGCCAGCAGCGTAGGACGGGGAGAGCAGTTCTTC.

The chain employs TRBV7-2 and TRBJ2-1; 9 bases fit TRBD2. V lost 3 bases, J lost 0 bases, and 0 bases stayed unmatched. This CDR3 spans 15 amino acids. CDR1 SGHTA and CDR2 FQGNSA come from the germline V gene. CDR3 DNA sequence: TGTGCCAGCAGCTTTAGCGGGAGCTCCTACAATGAGCAGTTCTTC. Residues: CASSFSGSSYNEQFF.

V usage is TRBV2 and J usage is TRBJ1-3; TRBD1 matches at 7 bases. V dropped 6 bases and J dropped 2; count of bases not matched to a gene: 4. Germline-derived CDR1 and CDR2 are SNHLY and FYNNEI. This CDR3 is built from 14 residues. The CDR3 loop is CASRPQGAGNTIYF. The CDR3 region has the DNA TGTGCCAGCAGACCTCAGGGGGCTGGAAACACCATATATTTT.

CDR3 bases: TGTGCCAGCAGTTCTTGGGGCTTCAACGAGCAGTACTTC. Amino acids: CASSSWGFNEQYF. The V gene is TRBV27, the J gene TRBJ2-7; tentatively, D is TRBD1 (5 bases). Looked up from germline, CDR1 is MNHEY and CDR2 is SMNVEV (reference sequence). The CDR3 covers 13 residues. Between the trimmed V and J ends, which lost 4 bases and 5 bases, there was a span of 12 bases.

The V gene is TRBV6-5, the J gene TRBJ2-5; 11 nucleotides agree with TRBD2. The ends lost 2 bases at V and 3 bases at J; junction bases unmatched: 5. The CDR3 is made up of 16 amino acids. CDR1 and CDR2 from the germline V gene are MNHEY and SVGAGI. CDR3: CASSYGPTSGEETQYF. The CDR3 coding sequence is TGTGCCAGCAGTTACGGACCGACTAGCGGGGAAGAGACCCAGTACTTC.

Note on this clone: Distinct nucleotide sequences in the sample also encode this CDR3. The gene calls are TRBV5-1 and TRBJ2-1; D gene uncertain. The CDR3 runs to 13 residues. The germline V gene has CDR1 SGHRS and CDR2 YFSETQ. V was cut by 0 bases and J by 4 bases, with 5 bases left in between. The CDR3 protein is CASSLGSYNEQFF. Here the CDR3 DNA reads TGCGCCAGCAGCTTGGGCAGTTACAATGAGCAGTTCTTC.

This chain connects TRBV9 to TRBJ1-5, with 9 bases identical to TRBD1. The CDR3 has 17 amino acids. With 0 bases clipped from V and 4 bases from J, the junction kept 8 bases outside the gene matches. Germline values: CDR1 SGDLS, CDR2 YYNGEE. CDR3 sequence reads: CASSVGFETGGNQPQHF. CDR3 nucleotide sequence: TGTGCCAGCAGCGTAGGTTTCGAGACAGGGGGGAATCAGCCCCAGCATTTT.

The sample holds a few counts of this clone. V is TRBV4-2 and J is TRBJ2-1; 10 bases are shared with TRBD2. Germline-derived CDR1 and CDR2 are LGHNA and YNFKEQ. V was pared by 1 base and J by 5 bases, with 8 bases of the junction left unmatched. CDR3 size: 17 residues. Written as DNA, the CDR3 is TGTGCCAGCAGCCAAGGGACCCGGACTAGCGGCGACAATGAGCAGTTCTTC. It translates to CASSQGTRTSGDNEQFF.

This chain uses TRBV4-1 with TRBJ2-2, with a weak D call TRBD1 (5 bases). Trimming left V 3 bases short and J 6 bases short, with 14 bases between. The CDR3 spans 15 residues. CDR1 is MGHRA and CDR2 is YSYEKL in the germline V gene. CDR3 residues: CASSQGQGRSGELFF. DNA of the CDR3: TGCGCCAGCAGCCAGGGCCAGGGAAGGTCCGGGGAGCTGTTTTTT.

This CDR3 is CASSLRTENYGYTF. Written as DNA, the CDR3 is TGCGCCAGCAGCCTAAGGACAGAGAACTATGGCTACACCTTC. The chain has TRBV4-1 and TRBJ1-2, with TRBD1 as a possible D gene (6 bases). Per germline, CDR1 MGHRA and CDR2 YSYEKL. V gave up 4 bases and J gave up 2 bases, with 11 bases separating them. The CDR3 has 14 residues.

J is TRBJ2-6 and V is TRBV19; D is unresolved. The CDR3 extends over 14 amino acids. CDR1 is LNHDA, CDR2 SQIVND, per germline (reference sequence). V was trimmed by 5 bases and J by 1 base, leaving 6 bases between them. CDR3 bases: TGTGCCAGTAGTCAGCGTTCTGGGGCCAACGTCCTGACTTTC. It encodes CASSQRSGANVLTF.

J is TRBJ1-1 and V is TRBV6-5; TRBD1 matches 9 bases. V was clipped by 5 bases and J by 0 bases; unmatched bases: 4. The germline V gene has CDR1 MNHEY and CDR2 SVGAGI. This CDR3 has 15 residues. In nucleotides, the CDR3 is TGTGCCAGCAGTCCGTGGGACAGGGTGAACACTGAAGCTTTCTTT. This sequence encodes CASSPWDRVNTEAFF.

This chain links TRBV4-2 with TRBJ1-2; 7 bases line up with TRBD1. Germline CDR1 reads LGHNA; CDR2 reads YNFKEQ. The CDR3 is 15 amino acids. V lost 1 base, J lost 5 bases, and 7 bases stayed unmatched. The CDR3 coding sequence is TGTGCCAGCAGCCAAGGGGACACCAGGGGGTATGGCTACACCTTC. The encoded protein is CASSQGDTRGYGYTF.

The rearrangement uses TRBV2 and TRBJ1-5; tentatively, D is TRBD1 (6 bases). V was shortened by 8 bases and J by 1 base, with 18 bases between the two germline ends. CDR1 is SNHLY, CDR2 FYNNEI, per germline. The CDR3 loop spans 16 amino acids. The CDR3: CASGGRGGGSNQPQHF. CDR3 nucleotide sequence: TGTGCCAGCGGAGGGAGGGGGGGCGGAAGCAATCAGCCCCAGCATTTT.